Listed here is a single TCR beta chain. As yet, its antigen is unknown. TCRdb re-analysed the reads in MiXCR, keeping a single row per CDR3 protein. The sample yields 200,000 to 300,000 distinct CDR3 sequences, roughly 13% seen once. The sample is drawn from a study of T cell repertoires in cytomegalovirus infection. Study-level findings and limits: Ex vivo, HLA-C-restricted CMV-specific TCR beta clonotypes prevailed over the rest of the response. Summed frequency of shared TCR beta families picked out CMV carriers who also had the relevant HLA.

The V end lost 4 bases, the J end lost 0 bases, and 14 bases lay between the germline ends. The CDR3 consists of 16 residues. CDR1 is SGHRS, CDR2 YFSETQ, per germline. Sequencing was carried out using PBMCs. This chain links TRBV5-1 with TRBJ2-1; tentative D call: TRBD2 (6 bases). The sequence was obtained from a human donor in good health (CMV status not recorded). Some clones in this sample may be carry-over from other donors' samples. The CDR3 reads CASSLLAASSYNEQFF. The CDR3 nucleotides are TGCGCCAGCAGCCTTTTAGCGGCTAGCTCCTACAATGAGCAGTTCTTC.